The TCR beta chain described here comes from a study of T cell repertoires in cytomegalovirus infection. Study as a whole: Public TCR beta signatures provided an indication of both CMV infection and a matching HLA type. Regarding the study as a whole: HLA-C-restricted CMV clonotypes gave the most frequent clonotype in two of eight donors. CMV carriers having the relevant HLA were flagged by cumulative public TCR beta family frequency.

Germline lookup yields CDR1 SEHNR and CDR2 FQNEAQ (reference sequence). Trimming removed 4 bases from V and 6 bases from J, with 15 bases in between. This CDR3 has 14 residues. This clonotype occurred a few times. The antigen remains undetermined. One entry per CDR3 protein results from TCRdb running MiXCR on the reads. Here the sample spans 310,000 or so distinct CDR3 sequences, about a quarter being singletons. This sequence was found in a human donor in good health (CMV status not recorded). Some clones in this sample may be carry-over from other donors' samples. Material: PBMCs. The rearrangement joins TRBV7-9 to TRBJ2-5; weak D call: TRBD2 (5 bases). The CDR3 nucleotides read TGTGCCAGCAGCTCGTTTACCGGGGTACAGACCCAGTACTTC. It codes for CASSSFTGVQTQYF.